Listed below are T cell receptor beta chains from one sample, sequenced in a study of OX40 agonist ivuxolimab in advanced cancers. TCRdb's copy holds only in-frame clones and misses some; the assay was immunoSEQ multiplex PCR. The sample lists about 79,000 clones, 70% to 90% occurring once. Material: CD4+ or CD8+ T cells sorted from blood, obtained in a trial of the OX40 agonist ivuxolimab. The receptors were gathered from an adult with an advanced solid tumor such as melanoma, head and neck, liver or kidney cancer. CDR3s include the opening cysteine and the closing phenylalanine or tryptophan. The order of the fields is V gene, CDR3 protein.

TRBV6-6,CASSKGYYEQYF
TRBV15,CATSSLGDTQYF
TRBV7-2,CASSQGGLAGDEQYF
TRBV28,CASSLRGPRGYTF
TRBV27,CASSSNLQGEQYF
TRBV10-3,CAISDQGAGGYTF
TRBV5-6,CASSKLAYEQFF
TRBV7-6,CASSFLSGRFDTQYF
TRBV4-3,CASSQDGGYTF
TRBV4-1,CASSQNDYPSSYNEQFF
TRBV4-3,CASSQDWRETGANVLTF
TRBV4-3,CASSQDLPTSGNTDTQYF
TRBV7-9,CASSLYSTQYF
TRBV5-4,CASSPPGQADEQYF
TRBV27,CASSFLADLSYEQYF
TRBV7-8,CASSLTSGELFF
TRBV2,CASSGASSGDYEQYF
TRBV30,CAWSVWGNERDTQYF
TRBV27,CASTSAWNEQYF
TRBV5-1,CASSLGGTDTDTQYF
TRBV10-2,CASSEHRGLDTGELFF
TRBV7-3,CASSLIGGDEQYF
TRBV28,CASSLLANQPQHF
TRBV6-1,CASTHSYEQYF